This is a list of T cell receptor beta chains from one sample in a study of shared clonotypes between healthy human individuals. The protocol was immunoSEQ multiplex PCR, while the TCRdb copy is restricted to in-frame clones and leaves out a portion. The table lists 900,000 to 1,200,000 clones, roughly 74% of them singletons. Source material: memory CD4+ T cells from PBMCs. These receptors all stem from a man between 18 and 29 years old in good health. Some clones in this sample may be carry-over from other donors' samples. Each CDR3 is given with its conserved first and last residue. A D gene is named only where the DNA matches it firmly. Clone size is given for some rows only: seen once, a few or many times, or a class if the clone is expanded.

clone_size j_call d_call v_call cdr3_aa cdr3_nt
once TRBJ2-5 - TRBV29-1 CSVVDTLETQYF TGCAGCGTTGTAGATACCTTAGAGACCCAGTACTTC
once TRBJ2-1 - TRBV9 CASSGEQFF TGTGCCAGCTCCGGTGAGCAGTTCTTC
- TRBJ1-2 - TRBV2 CASSEVSVANYGYTF TGTGCCAGCAGTGAAGTGAGTGTAGCTAACTATGGCTACACCTTC
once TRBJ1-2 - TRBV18 CASSPYPWTADGYTF TGTGCCAGCTCACCTTATCCTTGGACTGCGGATGGCTACACCTTC
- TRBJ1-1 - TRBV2 CASSPEVGAEAFF TGTGCCAGCAGCCCGGAGGTAGGGGCTGAAGCTTTCTTT
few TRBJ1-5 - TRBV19 CASSIRVGSNQPQHF TGTGCCAGTAGTATCAGGGTTGGGAGCAATCAGCCCCAGCATTTT
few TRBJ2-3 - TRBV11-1 CASSSHLVTQYF TGTGCCAGCAGCTCCCACCTCGTTACGCAGTATTTT
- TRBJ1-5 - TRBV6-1 CASSGWVQAYSNQPQHF TGTGCCAGCAGTGGTTGGGTACAGGCATATAGCAATCAGCCCCAGCATTTT
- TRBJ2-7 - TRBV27 CASSLSSSSVPYEQYF TGTGCCAGCAGTTTATCTTCGTCTAGCGTTCCCTACGAGCAGTACTTC
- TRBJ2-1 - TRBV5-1 CASSPGWGGGDEQFF TGCGCCAGCAGCCCCGGATGGGGCGGTGGCGATGAGCAGTTCTTC
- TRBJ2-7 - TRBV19 CASSIHDRTGWYEQYF TGTGCCAGTAGTATCCACGACAGGACCGGTTGGTACGAGCAGTACTTC
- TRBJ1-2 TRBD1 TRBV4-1 CASSQGPGQGMNYGYTF TGCGCCAGCAGCCAAGGTCCCGGACAGGGGATGAACTATGGCTACACCTTC
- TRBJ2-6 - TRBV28 CASSSLSGAGANVLTF TGTGCCAGCAGTTCGCTTTCGGGGGCTGGGGCCAACGTCCTGACTTTC
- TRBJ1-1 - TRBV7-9 CASREQGYGTEAFF TGTGCCAGCAGGGAGCAGGGGTATGGCACTGAAGCTTTCTTT
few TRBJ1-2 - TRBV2 CASSAGFRGYTF TGTGCCAGCAGTGCGGGATTTCGGGGCTACACCTTC
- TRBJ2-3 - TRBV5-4 CASSLASADTQYF TGTGCCAGCAGCTTGGCCTCGGCAGATACGCAGTATTTT
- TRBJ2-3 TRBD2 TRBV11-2 CASSRRGPSGRSKGDTQYF TGTGCCAGCAGCCGACGAGGGCCTAGCGGGAGATCTAAAGGGGATACGCAGTATTTT
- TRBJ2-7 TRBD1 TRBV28 CASQGAREQYF TGTGCGTCACAGGGGGCGCGGGAGCAGTACTTC
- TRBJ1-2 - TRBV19 CASTPLGTSANYGYTF TGTGCCAGTACCCCCTTAGGGACGTCCGCTAACTATGGCTACACCTTC
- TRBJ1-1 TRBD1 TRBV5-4 CASSLGTGTNTEAFF TGTGCCAGCAGCCTAGGGACAGGGACGAACACTGAAGCTTTCTTT
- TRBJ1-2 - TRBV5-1 CASSLGAVNYGYTF TGCGCCAGCAGCTTGGGTGCGGTTAACTATGGCTACACCTTC
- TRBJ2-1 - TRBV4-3 CASSQEVGSNEQFF TGCGCCAGCAGCCAAGAAGTGGGGTCAAATGAGCAGTTCTTC
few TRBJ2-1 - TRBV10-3 CAIRETNNEQFF TGTGCCATCAGAGAGACGAACAATGAGCAGTTCTTC
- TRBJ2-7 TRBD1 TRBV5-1 CASSSAPGQGLYEQYF TGCGCCAGCAGCTCAGCGCCGGGACAGGGGCTATACGAGCAGTACTTC
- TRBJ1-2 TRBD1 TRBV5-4 CASSPRGDRYGYTF TGTGCCAGCAGCCCTCGGGGGGACAGGTATGGCTACACCTTC
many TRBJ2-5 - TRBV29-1 CSAGPPETQYF TGCAGCGCTGGGCCTCCAGAGACCCAGTACTTC
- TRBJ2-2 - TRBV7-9 CASSTLPLPELFF TGTGCCAGCAGCACCCTTCCCCTCCCGGAGCTGTTTTTT
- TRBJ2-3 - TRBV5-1 CASSLEGTDTQYF TGCGCCAGCAGCTTAGAGGGAACAGATACGCAGTATTTT